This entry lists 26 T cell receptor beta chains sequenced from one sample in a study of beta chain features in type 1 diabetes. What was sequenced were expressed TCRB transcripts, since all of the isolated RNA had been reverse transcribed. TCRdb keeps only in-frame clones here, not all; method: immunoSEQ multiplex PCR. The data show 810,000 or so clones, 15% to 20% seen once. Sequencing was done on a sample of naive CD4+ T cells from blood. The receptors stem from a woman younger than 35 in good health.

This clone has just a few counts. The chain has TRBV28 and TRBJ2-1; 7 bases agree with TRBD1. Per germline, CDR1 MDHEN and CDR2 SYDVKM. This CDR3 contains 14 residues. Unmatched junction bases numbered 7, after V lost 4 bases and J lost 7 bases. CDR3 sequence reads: CASSSRGTWNEQFF. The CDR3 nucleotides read TGTGCCAGCAGTTCCAGGGGGACGTGGAATGAGCAGTTCTTC.

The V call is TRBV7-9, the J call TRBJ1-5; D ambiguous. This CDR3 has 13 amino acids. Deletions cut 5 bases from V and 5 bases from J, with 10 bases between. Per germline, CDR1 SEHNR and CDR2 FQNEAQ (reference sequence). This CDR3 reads CASSDNGYQPQHF. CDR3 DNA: TGTGCCAGCAGCGACAACGGTTATCAGCCCCAGCATTTT.

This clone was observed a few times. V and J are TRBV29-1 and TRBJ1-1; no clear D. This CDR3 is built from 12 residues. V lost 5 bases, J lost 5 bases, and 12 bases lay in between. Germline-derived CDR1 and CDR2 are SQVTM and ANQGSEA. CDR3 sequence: CSVKRPWTEAFF. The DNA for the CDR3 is TGCAGCGTTAAAAGGCCTTGGACTGAAGCTTTCTTT.

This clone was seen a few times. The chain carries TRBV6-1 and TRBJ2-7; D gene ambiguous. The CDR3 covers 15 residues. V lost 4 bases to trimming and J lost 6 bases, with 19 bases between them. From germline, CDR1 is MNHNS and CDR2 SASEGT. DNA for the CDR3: TGTGCCAGCAGTGCTTCGGGCGGCTCCTTCACCGAGCAGTACTTC. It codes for CASSASGGSFTEQYF.

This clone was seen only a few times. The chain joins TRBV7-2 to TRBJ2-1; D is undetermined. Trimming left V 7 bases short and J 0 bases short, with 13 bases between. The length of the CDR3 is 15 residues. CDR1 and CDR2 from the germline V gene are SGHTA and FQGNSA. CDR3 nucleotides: TGTGCCAGCACCCAGCCAGGAAGCTCCTACAATGAGCAGTTCTTC. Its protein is CASTQPGSSYNEQFF.

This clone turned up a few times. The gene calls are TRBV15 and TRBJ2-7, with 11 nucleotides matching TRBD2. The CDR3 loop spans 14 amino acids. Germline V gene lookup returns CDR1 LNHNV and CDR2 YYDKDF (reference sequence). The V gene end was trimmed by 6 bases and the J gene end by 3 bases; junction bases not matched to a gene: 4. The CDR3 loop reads CATSTGTSGYEQYF. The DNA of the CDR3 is TGTGCCACCAGTACCGGGACTAGCGGCTACGAGCAGTACTTC.

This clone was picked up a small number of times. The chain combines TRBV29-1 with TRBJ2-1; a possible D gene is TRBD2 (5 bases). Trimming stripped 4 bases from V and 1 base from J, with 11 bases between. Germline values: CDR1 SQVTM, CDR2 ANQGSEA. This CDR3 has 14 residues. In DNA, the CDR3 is TGCAGCGTTGGAGGGTTTTTTTCCTACAATGAGCAGTTCTTC. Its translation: CSVGGFFSYNEQFF.

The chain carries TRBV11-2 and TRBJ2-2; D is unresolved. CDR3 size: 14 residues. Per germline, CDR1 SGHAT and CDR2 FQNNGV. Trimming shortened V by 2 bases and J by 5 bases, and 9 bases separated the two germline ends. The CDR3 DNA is TGTGCCAGCAGCTTAACGAGTTTTACCGGGGAGCTGTTTTTT. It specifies CASSLTSFTGELFF.

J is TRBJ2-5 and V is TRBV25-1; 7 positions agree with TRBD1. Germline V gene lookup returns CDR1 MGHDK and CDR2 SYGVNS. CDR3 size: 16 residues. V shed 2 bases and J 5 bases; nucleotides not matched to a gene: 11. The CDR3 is CASSEGRQGLGETQYF. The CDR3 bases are TGTGCCAGCAGTGAAGGGAGACAGGGTTTGGGGGAGACCCAGTACTTC.

The CDR3 nucleotides are TGTGCCAGCTCACCAGCCGGAAATAGCAATCAGCCCCAGCATTTT. Translation gives CASSPAGNSNQPQHF. The V gene is TRBV18, the J gene TRBJ1-5; D is unresolved. V was pared by 2 bases and J by 0 bases, with 8 bases between. CDR1 and CDR2 (germline): KGHSH, LQKENI. The CDR3 spans 15 residues.

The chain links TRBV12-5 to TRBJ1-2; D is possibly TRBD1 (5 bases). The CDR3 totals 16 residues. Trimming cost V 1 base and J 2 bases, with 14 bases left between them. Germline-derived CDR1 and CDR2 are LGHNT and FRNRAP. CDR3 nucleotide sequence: TGTGCTAGTGGTTTGGGCGGACCCCGGGACAACTATGGCTACACCTTC. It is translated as CASGLGGPRDNYGYTF.

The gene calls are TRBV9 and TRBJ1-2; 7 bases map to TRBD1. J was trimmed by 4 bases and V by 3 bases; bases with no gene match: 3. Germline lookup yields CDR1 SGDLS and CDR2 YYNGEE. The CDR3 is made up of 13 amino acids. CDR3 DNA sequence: TGTGCCAGCAGCGCTTCAGGGGGCTATGGCTACACCTTC. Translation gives CASSASGGYGYTF.

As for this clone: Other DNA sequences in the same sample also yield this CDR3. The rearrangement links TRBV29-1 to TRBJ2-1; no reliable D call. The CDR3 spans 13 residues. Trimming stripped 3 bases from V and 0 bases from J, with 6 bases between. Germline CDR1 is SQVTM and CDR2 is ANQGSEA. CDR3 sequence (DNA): TGCAGCGTTGACGGCAGCTCCTACAATGAGCAGTTCTTC. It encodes CSVDGSSYNEQFF.

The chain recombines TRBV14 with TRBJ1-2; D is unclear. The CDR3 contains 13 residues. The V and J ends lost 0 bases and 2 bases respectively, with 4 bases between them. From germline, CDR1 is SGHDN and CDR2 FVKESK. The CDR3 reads CASSQDRNYGYTF. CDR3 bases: TGTGCCAGCAGCCAAGACAGGAACTATGGCTACACCTTC.

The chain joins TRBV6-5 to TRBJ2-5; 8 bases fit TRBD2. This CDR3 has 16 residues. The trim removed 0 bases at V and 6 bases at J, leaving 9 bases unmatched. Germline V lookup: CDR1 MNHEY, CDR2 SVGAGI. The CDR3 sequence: CASSYSLSGAYQTQYF. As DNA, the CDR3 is TGTGCCAGCAGTTACTCGCTTAGCGGGGCCTATCAGACCCAGTACTTC.

This chain's CDR3 is CSVEPGQQQETQYF. CDR3 sequence (DNA): TGCAGCGTTGAACCGGGACAGCAACAAGAGACCCAGTACTTC. The chain has TRBV29-1 and TRBJ2-5; TRBD1 matches 7 bases. Trimming at V came to 2 bases and at J to 2 bases, leaving 5 bases not matched to a gene. This CDR3 has 14 residues. The germline CDR1 and CDR2 sequences are SQVTM and ANQGSEA.

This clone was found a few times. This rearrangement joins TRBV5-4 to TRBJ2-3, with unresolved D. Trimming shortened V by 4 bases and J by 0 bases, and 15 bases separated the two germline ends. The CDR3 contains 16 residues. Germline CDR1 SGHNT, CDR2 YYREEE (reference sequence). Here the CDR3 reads CASSPPRVTSTDTQYF. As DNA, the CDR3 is TGTGCCAGCAGCCCGCCTAGAGTTACTAGCACAGATACGCAGTATTTT. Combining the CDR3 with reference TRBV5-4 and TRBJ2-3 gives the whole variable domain ETGVTQSPTHLIKTRGQQVTLRCSSQSGHNTVSWYQQALGQGPQFIFQYYREEENGRGNFPPRFSGLQFPNYSSELNVNALELDDSALYLCASSPPRVTSTDTQYFGPGTRLTVL.

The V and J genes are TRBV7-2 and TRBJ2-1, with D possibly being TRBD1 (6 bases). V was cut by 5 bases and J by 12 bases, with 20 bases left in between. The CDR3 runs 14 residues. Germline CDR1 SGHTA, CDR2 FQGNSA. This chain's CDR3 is CASSPYPGQRRQFF. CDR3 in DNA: TGTGCCAGCAGCCCGTATCCGGGACAACGGAGGCAGTTCTTC.

CDR3 sequence reads: CASSSQGSPPGYTF. CDR3 DNA: TGTGCCAGCAGTTCCCAGGGCAGCCCGCCAGGCTACACCTTC. The rearrangement uses TRBV6-1 and TRBJ1-2, with D possibly matching TRBD1 (5 bases). Trimming left V 5 bases short and J 8 bases short, with 18 bases between. This CDR3 spans 14 amino acids. CDR1 MNHNS and CDR2 SASEGT come from the germline V gene.

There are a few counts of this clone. As DNA, the CDR3 is TGTGCCAGCATTCGGGGGTCGTCGGGCACCGGGGAGCTGTTTTTT. It codes for CASIRGSSGTGELFF. The chain is built from TRBV2 and TRBJ2-2; D is perhaps TRBD2 (6 bases). Germline CDR1 is SNHLY and CDR2 is FYNNEI. V lost 7 bases and J 4 bases, leaving 16 bases between the germline ends. The CDR3 has 15 amino acids. Drawing the rest from reference TRBV2 and TRBJ2-2, the complete variable domain is EPEVTQTPSHQVTQMGQEVILRCVPISNHLYFYWYRQILGQKVEFLVSFYNNEISEKSEIFDDQFSVERPDGSNFTLKIRSTKLEDSAMYFCASIRGSSGTGELFFGEGSRLTVL.

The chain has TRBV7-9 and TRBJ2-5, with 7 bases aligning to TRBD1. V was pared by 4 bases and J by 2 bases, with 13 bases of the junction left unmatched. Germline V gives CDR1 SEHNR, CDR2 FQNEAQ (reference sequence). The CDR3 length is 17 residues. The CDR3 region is CASSSHTTTGEQETQYF. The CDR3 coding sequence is TGTGCCAGCAGCTCCCATACCACAACAGGGGAACAAGAGACCCAGTACTTC.

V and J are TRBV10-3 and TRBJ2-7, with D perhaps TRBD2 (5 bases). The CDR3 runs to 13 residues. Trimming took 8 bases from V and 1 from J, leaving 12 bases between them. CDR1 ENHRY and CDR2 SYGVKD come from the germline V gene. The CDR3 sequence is CAIQIAPSYEQYF. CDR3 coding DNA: TGTGCCATCCAGATAGCGCCATCCTACGAGCAGTACTTC.

The CDR3 DNA is TGTGCCACCCAACAGGGGGCGGCGACTAACTATGGCTACACCTTC. Translation gives CATQQGAATNYGYTF. This chain joins TRBV2 and TRBJ1-2; TRBD1 matches 9 bases. Germline CDR1 reads SNHLY; CDR2 reads FYNNEI. V lost 10 bases to trimming and J lost 0 bases; unmatched junction nucleotides: 9. This CDR3 region has 15 residues.

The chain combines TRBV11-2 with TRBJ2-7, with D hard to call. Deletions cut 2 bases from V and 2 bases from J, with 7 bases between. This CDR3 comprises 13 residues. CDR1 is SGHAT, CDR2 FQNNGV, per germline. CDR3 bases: TGTGCCAGCAGCTTACCAGGAACCTACGAGCAGTACTTC. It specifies CASSLPGTYEQYF.

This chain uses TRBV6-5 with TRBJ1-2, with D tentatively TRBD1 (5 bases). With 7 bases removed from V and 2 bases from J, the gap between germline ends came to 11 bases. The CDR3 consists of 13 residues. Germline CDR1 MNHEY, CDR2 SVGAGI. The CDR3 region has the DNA TGTGCCAGCAAGCCCGGGGGGAACTATGGCTACACCTTC. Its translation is CASKPGGNYGYTF.

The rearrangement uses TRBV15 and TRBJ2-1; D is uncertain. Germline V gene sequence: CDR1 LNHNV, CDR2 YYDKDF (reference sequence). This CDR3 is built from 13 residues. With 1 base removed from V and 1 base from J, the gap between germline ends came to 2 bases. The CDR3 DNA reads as TGTGCCACCAGCAGAGTTTCCTACAATGAGCAGTTCTTC. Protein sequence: CATSRVSYNEQFF. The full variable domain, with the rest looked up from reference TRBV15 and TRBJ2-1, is DAMVIQNPRYQVTQFGKPVTLSCSQTLNHNVMYWYQQKSSQAPKLLFHYYDKDFNNEADTPDNFQSRRPNTSFCFLDIRSPGLGDTAMYLCATSRVSYNEQFFGPGTRLTVL.